Listed here are 16 T cell receptor beta chains from one sample, sequenced in a study of T cell clusters in autoimmune cytopenias. TRB amplification used approximately 0.25 ug of peripheral blood genomic DNA. Multiplex touch-down PCR amplified TRB using TRB-A and TRB-B pools in one tube. TCRdb re-called the multiplex PCR reads and shows each CDR3 protein once, DNA omitted. In all, the sample yields roughly 840 distinct CDR3 sequences. Sequenced material: peripheral blood. These receptors were taken from a human donor with an autoimmune cytopenia or autoimmune hepatitis (not recorded which).

In terms of frequency, this clonotype is medium-sized (0.01 to 0.1%). The chain has TRBV6-1 and TRBJ2-1; lacking DNA, the TRBD2 call made by TCRdb goes unchecked. The germline V gene encodes CDR1 MNHNS and CDR2 SASEGT. The CDR3 has 13 amino acids. The CDR3 protein is CASSRLVYNEQFF.

V and J are TRBV20-1 and TRBJ1-6. The CDR3 has 13 amino acids. Germline V lookup: CDR1 DFQATT, CDR2 SNEGSKA (reference sequence). The chain's CDR3 is CSARDLGSSPLHF.

This clonotype is deemed large (0.1 to 1%) by its frequency. The chain uses TRBV5-1 and TRBJ2-1; as DNA is missing, the TRBD2 call by TCRdb cannot be tested. The length of the CDR3 is 15 residues. Germline V gives CDR1 SGHRS, CDR2 YFSETQ. The CDR3 loop is CASSLNGGNRDEQFF.

This clonotype shows up as medium-sized (0.01 to 0.1%) by frequency. The rearrangement joins TRBV18 to TRBJ2-3; absent DNA, TCRdb's TRBD1 call cannot be checked. The CDR3 extends over 17 amino acids. Per germline, CDR1 KGHSH and CDR2 LQKENI. CDR3 amino acids: CASSPPTSGGASDTQYF.

This clonotype is medium-sized by frequency. The rearrangement uses TRBV4-2 and TRBJ2-2. The CDR3 runs to 13 residues. Germline assignment: CDR1 LGHNA and CDR2 YNFKEQ. CDR3 sequence: CASSQGGTGELFF.

In terms of frequency, this clonotype is medium-sized. This chain joins TRBV6-6 and TRBJ1-3; TCRdb proposes TRBD1, but this gene call is untestable without DNA. Per germline, CDR1 MNHNY and CDR2 SVGAGI (reference sequence). This CDR3 is 15 amino acids long. The CDR3 protein is CASSPMGQAENTIYF.

Frequency places this clonotype as medium-sized (0.01 to 0.1%). The chain has TRBV30 and TRBJ1-6; TCRdb selects TRBD1, and the lack of DNA leaves this call unchecked. Germline V CDR1 and CDR2: GTSNPN, SVGIG (reference sequence). The CDR3 spans 14 residues. CDR3: CATRRQGGNSPLHF. The full variable domain, its missing parts supplied by reference TRBV30 and TRBJ1-6, is SQTIHQWPATLVQPVGSPLSLECTVEGTSNPNLYWYRQAAGRGLQLLFYSVGIGQISSEVPQNLSASRPQDRQFILSSKKLLLSDSGFYLCATRRQGGNSPLHFGNGTRLTVT.

The chain uses TRBV4-1 and TRBJ2-5. This CDR3 has 14 amino acids. The germline V gene has CDR1 MGHRA and CDR2 YSYEKL. This CDR3 reads CASSQDRAVETQYF.

The chain carries TRBV2 and TRBJ2-1. The CDR3 runs 14 residues. Germline CDR1 reads SNHLY; CDR2 reads FYNNEI. The CDR3 loop is CASRGGGSSNEQFF. The full variable domain, its missing parts supplied by reference TRBV2 and TRBJ2-1, is EPEVTQTPSHQVTQMGQEVILRCVPISNHLYFYWYRQILGQKVEFLVSFYNNEISEKSEIFDDQFSVERPDGSNFTLKIRSTKLEDSAMYFCASRGGGSSNEQFFGPGTRLTVL.

Judged by frequency, this clonotype is medium-sized (0.01 to 0.1%). V gene TRBV6-2 or TRBV6-3 combines with J gene TRBJ2-7; with no DNA, the TCRdb D assignment of TRBD2 cannot be verified. CDR1 MNHEY and CDR2 SVGEGT come from the germline V gene. The CDR3 runs 14 residues. The CDR3 here is CASTLLAGNYEQYF.

Judged by frequency, this clonotype is medium-sized (0.01 to 0.1%). V usage is TRBV5-4 and J usage is TRBJ2-7; TCRdb indicates TRBD1, and absent DNA this call remains unverified. The CDR3 has 13 residues. Germline-derived CDR1 and CDR2 are SGHNT and YYREEE (reference sequence). The CDR3 sequence: CASSYDRGNEQYF.

This chain uses TRBV7-2 with TRBJ1-1. In germline, CDR1 is SGHTA, CDR2 FQGNSA. The CDR3 spans 12 residues. This CDR3 is CASSFAGTEAFF.

The chain couples TRBV4-3 to TRBJ1-2; TCRdb designates TRBD1, a call that cannot be tested without DNA. Germline V CDR1 and CDR2: LGHNA, YSLEER. CDR3 length: 18 amino acids. The CDR3 region is CASSQETGARGGNYGYTF.

Measured by frequency, this clonotype is medium-sized. The chain joins TRBV19 to TRBJ2-5. This CDR3 is built from 13 residues. The germline gives CDR1 LNHDA, CDR2 SQIVND (reference sequence). The CDR3 is CASSILIAETQYF.

CDR3 amino acids: CSAREGNTQYF. J is TRBJ2-3 and V is TRBV20-1. CDR3 length: 11 residues. Per germline, CDR1 DFQATT and CDR2 SNEGSKA (reference sequence).

This clonotype is identified as medium-sized from frequency. The chain links TRBV30 to TRBJ1-2; with no DNA, the TCRdb D assignment of TRBD1 cannot be verified. The CDR3 covers 13 residues. Germline lookup yields CDR1 GTSNPN and CDR2 SVGIG (reference sequence). CDR3 in amino acids: CAWGRDRPSGYTF.